The 20 T cell receptor beta chains reported below all come from one sample, sequenced in a study of regulatory T cells in long-lasting Graves disease. As for time point: newly diagnosed GD, antithyroid drugs for less than 3 months. Extracted RNA from PBMCs served as the source of the TCR library. Library construction for TCR beta used iRepertoire HTBI primers and Arm-PCR of CDR3 regions. Each CDR3 protein is one row after TCRdb ran MiXCR on the multiplex PCR reads. Of about 540,000 distinct CDR3 sequences in the sample, about 13% were seen once. This sample also belongs to another study, concerning T cells in Graves' hyperthyroidism and ophthalmopathy.

The sample here was peripheral blood mononuclear cells (PBMCs), taken at new diagnosis, from a patient treated with antithyroid drugs. These receptors were obtained from a man aged 30-40 years with Graves disease.

This clonotype was counted many times. The chain uses TRBV5-5 and TRBJ1-2, with TRBD1 identical over 7 bases. V lost 4 bases to trimming and J lost 8 bases; unmatched junction nucleotides: 14. Germline-derived CDR1 and CDR2 are SGHKS and YYEKEE (reference sequence). The CDR3 sequence is 15 residues long. CDR3 nucleotide sequence: TGTGCCAGCAGCCGACCCGGGACAGTGAAAGGCGGCTACACCTTC. Translating it yields CASSRPGTVKGGYTF. The full variable domain, in which reference TRBV5-5 and TRBJ1-2 provide the parts outside the CDR3, is DAGVTQSPTHLIKTRGQQVTLRCSPISGHKSVSWYQQVLGQGPQFIFQYYEKEERGRGNFPDRFSARQFPNYSSELNVNALLLGDSALYLCASSRPGTVKGGYTFGSGTRLTVV.

This clonotype was seen ten or more times. In DNA form, the CDR3 reads TGTGCCAGCAGTGACTCACCGAACACTGAAGCTTTCTTT. It codes for CASSDSPNTEAFF. This rearrangement joins TRBV2 to TRBJ1-1; D is unclear. The V end was cut by 3 bases, the J end by 1 base, with 6 bases between. Germline V gene sequence: CDR1 SNHLY, CDR2 FYNNEI. The CDR3 totals 13 residues.

In its sample, this clonotype was seen a few times. The rearrangement joins TRBV28 to TRBJ2-2, with unresolved D. Trimming took 6 bases from V and 1 from J, leaving 6 bases between them. The germline V gene encodes CDR1 MDHEN and CDR2 SYDVKM. The CDR3 sequence is 13 residues long. The CDR3 here is CASSAGNTGELFF. The CDR3 DNA reads as TGTGCCAGCAGCGCAGGGAACACCGGGGAGCTGTTTTTT. Full variable domain (missing parts from reference TRBV28 and TRBJ2-2): DVKVTQSSRYLVKRTGEKVFLECVQDMDHENMFWYRQDPGLGLRLIYFSYDVKMKEKGDIPEGYSVSREKKERFSLILESASTNQTSMYLCASSAGNTGELFFGEGSRLTVL.

The table lists this clonotype with many counts. The rearrangement joins TRBV3-1 to TRBJ2-3, with 10 bases that match TRBD1. The V and J ends lost 4 bases and 1 base, in that order; junction bases with no gene match: 5. The CDR3 contains 16 residues. Germline CDR1 LGHDT, CDR2 YNNKEL (reference sequence). DNA of the CDR3: TGTGCCAGCAGCCGACGGACAGGGGGTGGCACAGATACGCAGTATTTT. Residues: CASSRRTGGGTDTQYF.

The rearrangement uses TRBV28 and TRBJ2-7; perhaps TRBD2 as D (5 bases). V lost 5 bases, J lost 3 bases, and 17 bases lay in between. Germline V lookup: CDR1 MDHEN, CDR2 SYDVKM. This CDR3 spans 15 amino acids. In nucleotides, the CDR3 is TGTGCCAGCAGTGGGTGGACTCGAGTCGTCTACGAGCAGTACTTC. It specifies CASSGWTRVVYEQYF.

This rearrangement joins TRBV24-1 to TRBJ2-1, with 11 bases identical to TRBD2. The CDR3 totals 20 residues. Losses at the gene ends were 4 bases for V and 0 bases for J; bases not matched to a gene: 13. Germline V gene data show CDR1 as KGHDR and CDR2 as SFDVKD. CDR3 DNA sequence: TGTGCCACCAGTGAGCCCCGGTTGGGACTAGCGGAGAACTCCTACAATGAGCAGTTCTTC. Translation gives CATSEPRLGLAENSYNEQFF.

This clonotype has ten or more counts. The chain combines TRBV11-2 with TRBJ1-1, with D perhaps TRBD1 (5 bases). Trimming removed 5 bases from V and 1 base from J, with 14 bases in between. The CDR3 length is 15 residues. Germline loops: CDR1 SGHAT, CDR2 FQNNGV. CDR3 sequence: CASSPVGTPNTEAFF. The CDR3 DNA sequence: TGTGCCAGCAGCCCCGTGGGGACTCCGAACACTGAAGCTTTCTTT.

This clonotype was detected many times. The chain links TRBV6-1 to TRBJ1-2, with 9 bases identical to TRBD1. This CDR3 has 13 residues. Germline CDR1 reads MNHNS; CDR2 reads SASEGT. V dropped 7 bases and J dropped 4; count of bases not matched to a gene: 4. CDR3 loop: CASTPTGGYGYTF. For the CDR3, the DNA is TGTGCCAGCACCCCGACAGGGGGCTATGGCTACACCTTC.

This clonotype was seen repeatedly, ten times or more. This chain joins TRBV11-2 and TRBJ2-3; the D is unclear. V dropped 5 bases and J dropped 1 base, with 7 bases sitting between them. Germline CDR1 and CDR2: SGHAT and FQNNGV. The CDR3 is made up of 13 amino acids. The DNA of the CDR3 is TGTGCCAGCAGCCGGATGGGCACAGATACGCAGTATTTT. Translation gives CASSRMGTDTQYF.

The table lists this clonotype with many counts. V and J are TRBV5-1 and TRBJ2-7; D is unresolved. Trimming removed 6 bases from V and 0 bases from J, with 13 bases in between. The CDR3 covers 14 residues. In germline, CDR1 is SGHRS, CDR2 YFSETQ. The CDR3 DNA sequence: TGCGCCAGCACCTCTGGCGTGCCCTCCTACGAGCAGTACTTC. This codes for CASTSGVPSYEQYF.

This clonotype was observed a handful of times. V is TRBV7-6 and J is TRBJ2-7, with D perhaps given as TRBD1 or TRBD2 (5 bases each). CDR3 size: 15 residues. Between the trimmed V and J ends, which lost 5 bases and 3 bases, there was a span of 17 bases. Germline V CDR1 and CDR2: SGHVS, FNYEAQ. In nucleotides, the CDR3 is TGTGCCAGCAGCCCCAGTGGGGGTCTCCGCTACGAGCAGTACTTC. Its protein is CASSPSGGLRYEQYF.

This clonotype was counted a few times. This is likely a read error, given that the CDR3 carries no conserved phenylalanine or tryptophan at its end. The chain combines TRBV2 with TRBJ2-2, with a weak D call TRBD1 (6 bases). Per the germline V gene, CDR1 is SNHLY and CDR2 is FYNNEI. The CDR3 has 15 residues. Trimming removed 1 base at V and 5 bases at J, with 11 bases between. The CDR3 is CASSEVRGSTGELFL. The CDR3 DNA is TGTGCCAGCAGTGAAGTCAGGGGAAGTACCGGGGAGCTGTTTCTT.

This clonotype showed up many times. This chain connects TRBV27 to TRBJ2-7; 8 bases align to TRBD1. With 7 bases clipped from V and 3 bases from J, the junction kept 8 bases outside the gene matches. CDR1 is MNHEY and CDR2 is SMNVEV in the germline V gene (reference sequence). This CDR3 has 14 amino acids. The CDR3 bases are TGTGCCAGCACCTCATCGGACAGGGACTACGAGCAGTACTTC. This codes for CASTSSDRDYEQYF.

This clonotype was counted only a few times. The rearrangement links TRBV6-1 to TRBJ2-7; 10 bases are shared with TRBD1. The CDR3 loop spans 14 amino acids. CDR1 is MNHNS, CDR2 SASEGT, per germline. The trim removed 6 bases at V and 5 bases at J, leaving 7 bases unmatched. The CDR3 here is CASSRTGGVNEQYF. As DNA, the CDR3 is TGTGCCAGCAGCCGGACAGGGGGTGTCAACGAGCAGTACTTC.

This clonotype has a handful of counts. CDR3 nucleotides: TGCGCCAGCAGCCAGGGCCGACTAGCGGGAGGAGGGGAGACCCAGTACTTC. As protein: CASSQGRLAGGGETQYF. The rearrangement joins TRBV4-1 to TRBJ2-5; the match to TRBD2 covers 13 bases. CDR1 is MGHRA and CDR2 is YSYEKL in the germline V gene. J lost 5 bases, V lost 3 bases, and 9 bases had no gene match. This CDR3 has 17 amino acids.

This clonotype has a handful of counts. J is TRBJ1-1 and V is TRBV29-1; no reliable D call. CDR1 is SQVTM, CDR2 ANQGSEA, per germline. The CDR3 extends over 11 amino acids. V gave up 4 bases and J gave up 7 bases, with 10 bases separating them. CDR3 region: CSVGVEVEAFF. CDR3 DNA sequence: TGCAGCGTTGGCGTGGAAGTTGAAGCTTTCTTT. Full variable domain (outside the CDR3, taken from reference TRBV29-1 and TRBJ1-1): SAVISQKPSRDICQRGTSLTIQCQVDSQVTMMFWYRQQPGQSLTLIATANQGSEATYESGFVIDKFPISRPNLTFSTLTVSNMSPEDSSIYLCSVGVEVEAFFGQGTRLTVV.

The CDR3 nucleotides read TGCGCCAGCAGCTTCGAGGTAAAGACCCAGTACTTC. Encoded protein: CASSFEVKTQYF. The V gene is TRBV5-1, the J gene TRBJ2-5; no definite D call. This CDR3 comprises 12 residues. The ends were cut back, 2 bases at V and 6 bases at J, with 8 bases in the middle. Germline CDR1 SGHRS, CDR2 YFSETQ.

This chain joins TRBV30 and TRBJ1-3; D gene ambiguous. The germline CDR1 and CDR2 sequences are GTSNPN and SVGIG (reference sequence). This CDR3 comprises 10 residues. Trimming cost V 5 bases and J 9 bases, with 8 bases left between them. Here the CDR3 DNA reads TGTGCCTGGGACCGGGGCACCATATATTTT. Translating it yields CAWDRGTIYF.

Comments on this clonotype: Compared with germline, one end of the junction differs, possibly owing to a read error. The chain couples TRBV5-6 to TRBJ2-1; D is unresolved. The CDR3 sequence is 12 residues long. Germline CDR1 SGHDT, CDR2 YYEEEE. This CDR3 is CASSQEDQDEDF. DNA for the CDR3: TGTGCCAGCAGCCAAGAGGACCAGGACGAGGACTTC.

Note on this clonotype: Just one base apart from a much larger clone, this may be a read error. CDR3 in DNA: TGTGCCAGCAGCTTAGATACGGGCAATGAGCGGTTCTTC. Translating gives CASSLDTGNERFF. This chain joins TRBV11-2 and TRBJ2-1, with D hard to call. The CDR3 has 13 amino acids. Germline assignment: CDR1 SGHAT and CDR2 FQNNGV.